This paragraph covers one TCR beta chain sequence. Antigen: not known. The sample comes from a study of cytomegalovirus exposure and HLA in healthy donors. Study at large: Early release data held about 92 million unique TCRs from HLA-typed donors.

Study-level points and caveats: HLA restriction was apparent for most CMV-associated TCR beta chains in a later analysis. Confirmation in vitro established that three CMV-associated chains were specific for CMV antigens.

With 1 base removed from V and 2 bases from J, the gap between germline ends came to 9 bases. CDR1 is GTSNPN and CDR2 is SVGIG in the germline V gene (reference sequence). CDR3 length: 14 residues. Researchers ran the PCR with 60 Vbeta and 13 Jbeta primers. Clones were read by immunoSEQ multiplex PCR, and TCRdb kept only the in-frame ones, dropping some. The table records 75,000 to 95,000 clones, around four fifths of them present only once. Sample: PBMCs. The chain recombines TRBV30 with TRBJ1-3, with D tentatively TRBD1 (6 bases). This sequence originates from a male donor in good health and CMV-seropositive. The CDR3 nucleotides read TGTGCCTGGAGTGCACAGGGTCCTGGAAACACCATATATTTT. It yields the protein CAWSAQGPGNTIYF.